This is a list of T cell receptor beta chains from one sample in a study of cytomegalovirus exposure and HLA in healthy donors. Repertoires were generated with immunoSEQ multiplex PCR, while TCRdb's copy carries only in-frame clones and drops some. This table has fewer than 80,000 clones, about 80% appearing once. Source material: PBMCs. These TCRs come from a man younger than 40 in good health and CMV-seronegative. CDR3s include the opening cysteine and the closing phenylalanine or tryptophan. The order of the fields is D gene, V gene, J gene, clone size, CDR3 protein, CDR3 DNA. A D gene is named only where the DNA matches it firmly. Clone size appears in some rows only: once, few, many, or a class for an expanded clone.

>-|TRBV9|TRBJ2-3|-
CASSVRGDTDTQYF
TGTGCCAGCAGCGTAAGAGGAGACACAGATACGCAGTATTTT
>-|TRBV7-2|TRBJ1-4|-
CASSLLIGEWEKLFF
TGTGCCAGCAGCTTATTGATCGGAGAATGGGAAAAACTGTTTTTT
>TRBD1|TRBV6-6|TRBJ1-1|few
CASSGHRGVGAEAFF
TGTGCCAGCAGTGGACACAGGGGTGTTGGGGCTGAAGCTTTCTTT
>TRBD2|TRBV5-1|TRBJ2-7|medium-sized
CASSLAPAGEGYEQYF
TGCGCCAGCAGCTTGGCCCCAGCGGGAGAAGGGTACGAGCAGTACTTC
>-|TRBV4-1|TRBJ1-1|few
CASSQGRGAGTEAFF
TGCGCCAGCAGCCAAGGGCGGGGGGCGGGCACTGAAGCTTTCTTT
>TRBD1|TRBV28|TRBJ2-4|-
CASSLRDRGNIQYF
TGTGCCAGCAGCCTCCGGGACAGGGGAAACATTCAGTACTTC
>-|TRBV7-8|TRBJ2-7|-
CASSIPGHSYEQYF
TGTGCCAGCAGCATACCGGGACACTCATACGAGCAGTACTTC
>TRBD1|TRBV6-5|TRBJ2-7|-
CASSYGPGGSYEQYF
TGTGCCAGCAGTTACGGGCCAGGGGGCTCCTACGAGCAGTACTTC
>-|TRBV6-1|TRBJ2-5|-
CASRGGPGETQYF
TGTGCCAGCAGGGGGGGGCCGGGGGAGACCCAGTACTTC
>-|TRBV9|TRBJ1-2|-
CASSATGAYGYTF
TGTGCCAGCAGCGCGACAGGTGCCTATGGCTACACCTTC
>-|TRBV7-9|TRBJ2-3|-
CASSLVVTDTQYF
TGTGCCAGCAGCTTAGTAGTCACAGATACGCAGTATTTT
>-|TRBV7-9|TRBJ2-5|few
CASSFSQETQYF
TGTGCCAGCAGCTTTTCTCAAGAGACCCAGTACTTC
>TRBD2|TRBV11-2|TRBJ2-1|-
CASSLLTSGSYNEQFF
TGTGCCAGCAGCCTCCTTACTAGCGGGAGTTACAATGAGCAGTTCTTC